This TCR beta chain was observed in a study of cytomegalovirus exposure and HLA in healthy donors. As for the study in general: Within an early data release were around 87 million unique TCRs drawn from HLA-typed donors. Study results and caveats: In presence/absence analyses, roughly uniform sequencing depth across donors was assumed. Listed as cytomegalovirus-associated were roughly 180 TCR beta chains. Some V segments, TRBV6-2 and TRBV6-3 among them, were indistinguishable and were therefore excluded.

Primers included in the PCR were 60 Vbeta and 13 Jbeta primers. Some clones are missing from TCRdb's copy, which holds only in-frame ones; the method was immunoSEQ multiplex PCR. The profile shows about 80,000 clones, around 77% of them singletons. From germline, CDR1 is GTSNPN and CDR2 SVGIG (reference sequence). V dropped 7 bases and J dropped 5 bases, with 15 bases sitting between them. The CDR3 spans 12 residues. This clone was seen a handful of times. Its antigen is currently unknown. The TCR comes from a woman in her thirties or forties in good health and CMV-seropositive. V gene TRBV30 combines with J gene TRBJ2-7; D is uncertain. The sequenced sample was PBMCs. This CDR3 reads CASARGPDEQYF. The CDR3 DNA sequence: TGTGCCTCCGCGAGAGGCCCCGACGAGCAGTACTTC.